Shown below are 20 T cell receptor beta chains from a single sample sequenced in a study of blood T cell repertoires in COVID-19. The table came from immunoSEQ multiplex PCR; TCRdb's copy has only in-frame clones and leaves some out. The table lists approximately 300,000 clones, roughly 80% of them singletons. The sequenced sample was peripheral blood. All receptors derive from a person in their 70s with COVID-19, enrolled during active disease.

The chain employs TRBV19 and TRBJ2-1; TRBD2 matches 16 bases. The CDR3 covers 18 residues. Germline-derived CDR1 and CDR2 are LNHDA and SQIVND (reference sequence). J was trimmed by 5 bases and V by 2 bases; bases with no gene match: 6. The CDR3 DNA follows: TGTGCCAGTAGTATATTGGGACTAGCGGGAGGGGTGAACAATGAGCAGTTCTTC. Translation gives CASSILGLAGGVNNEQFF.

V usage is TRBV2 and J usage is TRBJ2-7; 8 positions match TRBD2. Germline V gene data show CDR1 as SNHLY and CDR2 as FYNNEI. CDR3 size: 15 residues. The trim removed 3 bases at V and 7 bases at J, leaving 11 bases unmatched. CDR3 coding DNA: TGTGCCAGCAGTGATTCCAGCGGGGGTCGTTGGGAGCAGTACTTC. Its translation is CASSDSSGGRWEQYF. Filled out from reference TRBV2 and TRBJ2-7, the complete variable domain reads EPEVTQTPSHQVTQMGQEVILRCVPISNHLYFYWYRQILGQKVEFLVSFYNNEISEKSEIFDDQFSVERPDGSNFTLKIRSTKLEDSAMYFCASSDSSGGRWEQYFGPGTRLTVT.

This clone was seen only once. The chain employs TRBV29-1 and TRBJ1-2, with 7 bases fitting TRBD1. The CDR3 spans 13 residues. The J segment lost 7 bases and the V segment lost 6 bases, leaving 11 bases of the junction unmatched. The germline gives CDR1 SQVTM, CDR2 ANQGSEA. CDR3: CSVLNTGVVGYTF. CDR3 bases: TGCAGCGTCCTCAATACAGGGGTGGTTGGCTACACCTTC.

V usage is TRBV7-2 and J usage is TRBJ2-7, with 7 bases lining up with TRBD2. This CDR3 is built from 14 residues. The germline CDR1 and CDR2 sequences are SGHTA and FQGNSA. The J segment lost 2 bases and the V segment lost 3 bases, leaving 4 bases of the junction unmatched. The CDR3 region is CASSFLGGAYEQYF. The CDR3 DNA reads TGTGCCAGCAGCTTTCTGGGGGGGGCCTACGAGCAGTACTTC.

This clone was seen just once. V usage is TRBV19 and J usage is TRBJ2-7, with D possibly TRBD2 on 5 matching bases. Between the trimmed V and J ends, which lost 10 bases and 3 bases, there was a span of 10 bases. Per germline, CDR1 LNHDA and CDR2 SQIVND (reference sequence). The CDR3 has 11 amino acids. For the CDR3, the DNA is TGTGCCACCAAGGAGGACTACGAGCAGTACTTC. Protein product: CATKEDYEQYF.

The chain combines TRBV28 with TRBJ1-5; maybe TRBD1 (6 bases). Trimming took off 3 bases at V and 6 bases at J, with 21 bases between the two ends. The germline gives CDR1 MDHEN, CDR2 SYDVKM. The CDR3 has 17 amino acids. The CDR3 sequence is CASSFPRGYNQGQPQHF. CDR3 nucleotides: TGTGCCAGCAGTTTCCCGAGGGGGTACAATCAAGGTCAGCCCCAGCATTTT.

Points on this clone: A junction boundary mismatches the germline segment, possibly from a read error. The genes are TRBV11-2 and TRBJ2-1; TRBD2 aligns across 7 bases. Germline loops: CDR1 SGHAT, CDR2 FQNNGV. The CDR3 has 13 residues. The CDR3 is CASSSPGRAVGVF. CDR3 nucleotides: TGTGCCAGCAGCTCCCCTGGGAGGGCCGTCGGGGTCTTC.

V and J are TRBV4-3 and TRBJ1-3, with D possibly being TRBD1 (6 bases). The CDR3 has 17 residues. CDR1 and CDR2 from the germline V gene are LGHNA and YSLEER. V dropped 3 bases and J dropped 0 bases, with 15 bases sitting between them. CDR3 nucleotide sequence: TGCGCCAGCAGCCAGACGACAGGCGCCTACTCTGGAAACACCATATATTTT. Translated: CASSQTTGAYSGNTIYF.

The chain combines TRBV28 with TRBJ2-2; maybe TRBD2 (7 bases). Germline V gene data show CDR1 as MDHEN and CDR2 as SYDVKM. V lost 2 bases, J lost 4 bases, and 11 bases lay in between. The CDR3 has 15 residues. The CDR3: CASSLGGAVTGELFF. CDR3 bases: TGTGCCAGCAGTTTAGGGGGGGCGGTCACCGGGGAGCTGTTTTTT.

This clone was counted ten times or more. The V gene is TRBV30, the J gene TRBJ1-2; D remains ambiguous. The CDR3 has 14 amino acids. Trimming shortened V by 3 bases and J by 4 bases, and 15 bases separated the two germline ends. Germline V gene lookup returns CDR1 GTSNPN and CDR2 SVGIG (reference sequence). Here the CDR3 reads CAWRDWRTLYGYTF. The CDR3 DNA is TGTGCCTGGAGGGACTGGAGGACGCTCTATGGCTACACCTTC.

The V call is TRBV7-9, the J call TRBJ2-1, with TRBD1 matching over 8 bases. CDR1 is SEHNR and CDR2 is FQNEAQ in the germline V gene (reference sequence). The CDR3 loop spans 16 amino acids. Losses at the gene ends were 5 bases for V and 3 bases for J; bases not matched to a gene: 9. In DNA, the CDR3 is TGTGCCAGCAGCCCACCGACAGGGGACGACTACAATGAGCAGTTCTTC. Encoded protein: CASSPPTGDDYNEQFF.

This clone was detected once. The DNA of the CDR3 is TGTGCCAGTAGTATGGGACTCAATCAGCCCCAGCATTTT. Residues: CASSMGLNQPQHF. This rearrangement joins TRBV19 to TRBJ1-5, with a weak D call TRBD1 (5 bases). Germline V gene data show CDR1 as LNHDA and CDR2 as SQIVND (reference sequence). V lost 3 bases to trimming and J lost 3 bases, with 6 bases between them. This CDR3 is 13 amino acids long. The full variable domain, with the rest looked up from reference TRBV19 and TRBJ1-5, is DGGITQSPKYLFRKEGQNVTLSCEQNLNHDAMYWYRQDPGQGLRLIYYSQIVNDFQKGDIAEGYSVSREKKESFPLTVTSAQKNPTAFYLCASSMGLNQPQHFGDGTRLSIL.

This clone has just one count. The chain carries TRBV6-5 and TRBJ1-2, with 7 nucleotides matching TRBD1. The germline CDR1 and CDR2 sequences are MNHEY and SVGAGI. Trimming at V came to 4 bases and at J to 10 bases, leaving 6 bases not matched to a gene. There are 12 residues in the CDR3. This CDR3 reads CASSSTGWDYTF. Written as DNA, the CDR3 is TGTGCCAGCAGTTCGACAGGGTGGGACTACACCTTC.

V gene TRBV7-9 combines with J gene TRBJ2-1; 8 bases fit TRBD2. Germline lookup yields CDR1 SEHNR and CDR2 FQNEAQ (reference sequence). The CDR3 runs to 14 residues. The ends lost 2 bases at V and 8 bases at J; junction bases unmatched: 5. The CDR3 is CASSLSGSEDEQFF. Written as DNA, the CDR3 is TGTGCCAGCAGCTTAAGCGGGAGCGAGGATGAGCAGTTCTTC.

The gene calls are TRBV19 and TRBJ2-1, with a possible D match to TRBD2 (8 bases). V gave up 7 bases and J gave up 9 bases, with 22 bases separating them. The CDR3 is made up of 15 amino acids. CDR1 LNHDA and CDR2 SQIVND come from the germline V gene (reference sequence). The CDR3 sequence is CASTREGAFTVEQFF. CDR3 sequence (DNA): TGTGCCAGTACCCGGGAGGGGGCTTTTACGGTTGAGCAGTTCTTC.

V gene TRBV6-5 combines with J gene TRBJ2-5; 7 bases match TRBD2. This CDR3 contains 15 residues. Unmatched junction bases numbered 12, after V lost 6 bases and J lost 5 bases. In germline, CDR1 is MNHEY, CDR2 SVGAGI. The CDR3 is CASRTRGGTRETQYF. The DNA for the CDR3 is TGTGCCAGCAGAACACGCGGGGGTACGAGGGAGACCCAGTACTTC.

The chain has TRBV3-1 (or the pseudogene TRBV3-2) and TRBJ2-1; D perhaps matches TRBD1 (6 bases). The germline CDR1 and CDR2 sequences are LGHDT and YNNKEL (reference sequence). The V and J ends lost 4 bases and 3 bases respectively, with 7 bases between them. There are 13 residues in the CDR3. CDR3 nucleotide sequence: TGTGCCAGCAGCCGCAGGGGCTACAATGAGCAGTTCTTC. Encoded protein: CASSRRGYNEQFF.

The CDR3, as DNA: TGTGCCACCAGCAAGACCGGACTAGCCATAAATGAGCAGTTCTTC. Translation: CATSKTGLAINEQFF. This chain joins TRBV15 and TRBJ2-1, with TRBD2 matching over 8 bases. This CDR3 has 15 amino acids. With 4 bases clipped from V and 7 bases from J, the junction kept 9 bases outside the gene matches. The germline CDR1 and CDR2 sequences are LNHNV and YYDKDF (reference sequence). Drawing the rest from reference TRBV15 and TRBJ2-1, the complete variable domain is DAMVIQNPRYQVTQFGKPVTLSCSQTLNHNVMYWYQQKSSQAPKLLFHYYDKDFNNEADTPDNFQSRRPNTSFCFLDIRSPGLGDTAMYLCATSKTGLAINEQFFGPGTRLTVL.

This clone came up a few times. The chain uses TRBV11-2 and TRBJ1-6, with D unclear. The CDR3 consists of 15 residues. Between the trimmed V and J ends, which lost 6 bases and 7 bases, there was a span of 16 bases. Germline V gives CDR1 SGHAT, CDR2 FQNNGV. CDR3 in amino acids: CASSLEGGVNSPLHF. The CDR3 bases are TGTGCCAGCAGTCTAGAGGGCGGGGTAAATTCACCCCTCCACTTT.

This clone was counted a single time. The V gene is TRBV5-1, the J gene TRBJ2-7, with D unresolved. V lost 0 bases, J lost 7 bases, and 8 bases lay in between. Germline CDR1 SGHRS, CDR2 YFSETQ. This CDR3 comprises 12 residues. CDR3 sequence (DNA): TGCGCCAGCAGCTTGGGAGGTGATGAGCAGTACTTC. As protein: CASSLGGDEQYF.